This T cell receptor beta chain was retrieved from a study of OX40 agonist ivuxolimab in advanced cancers. Whole-study findings and limits: CD8+ T cells (on average) carried more expanded clones than CD4+ T cells. Expansion of clones was among the lowest in partial responders at 0.1-3.0 mg/kg.

To note about this clone: What it binds is unknown.

Data came from immunoSEQ multiplex PCR; TCRdb stores just in-frame clones and leaves some out. Seen here are 45,000 or so clones, around 80% observed once, and the top ten hold approximately 6.8%. Trimming removed 5 bases from V and 4 bases from J, with 12 bases in between. This CDR3 comprises 13 residues. Per germline, CDR1 SGDLS and CDR2 YYNGEE. A history of autoimmune disease or systemic immunosuppression excluded patients. This clonotype was sampled from an adult with an advanced solid tumor such as melanoma, head and neck, liver or kidney cancer. This chain connects TRBV9 to TRBJ1-1; D is perhaps TRBD1 (6 bases). The sample in question was CD4+ or CD8+ T cells sorted from blood, obtained in a trial of the OX40 agonist ivuxolimab. In nucleotides, the CDR3 is TGTGCCAGCAGTACAGGGAGTGGCACTGAAGCTTTCTTT. Translation: CASSTGSGTEAFF.